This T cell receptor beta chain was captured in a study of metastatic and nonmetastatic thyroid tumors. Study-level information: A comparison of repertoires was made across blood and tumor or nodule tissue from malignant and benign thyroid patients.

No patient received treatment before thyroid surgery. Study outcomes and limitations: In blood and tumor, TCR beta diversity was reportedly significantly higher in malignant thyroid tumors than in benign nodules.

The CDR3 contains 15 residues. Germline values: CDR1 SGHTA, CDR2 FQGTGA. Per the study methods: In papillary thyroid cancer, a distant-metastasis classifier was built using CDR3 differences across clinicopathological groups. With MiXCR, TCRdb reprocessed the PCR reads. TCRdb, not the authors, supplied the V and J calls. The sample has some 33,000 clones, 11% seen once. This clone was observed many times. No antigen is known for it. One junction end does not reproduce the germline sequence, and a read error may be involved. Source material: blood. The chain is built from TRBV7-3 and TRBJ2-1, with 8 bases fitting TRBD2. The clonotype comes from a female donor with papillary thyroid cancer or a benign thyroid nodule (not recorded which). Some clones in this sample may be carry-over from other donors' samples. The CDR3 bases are TGTGCCAGCAGCTTAACGGAAGGGGGTGGGACTAGGATGGATTTC. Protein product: CASSLTEGGGTRMDF.